The clone carrying this T cell receptor (beta chain) was seen a few times. What it binds is not known. These data belong to a study of T cells after yellow fever vaccination. Notes on the study in general: Boosting was followed by the reappearance of most primary-vaccination clones (just under 97% CD4, 85% to 90% CD8). Abundant clonotypes from the bulk population could get into FACS-sorted repertoires as contaminants. Few clonotypes appeared in both CD4 and CD8 compartments.

A process of 5'RACE template switching, which added a universal primer site and UMIs, was used to make TCR cDNA. TCRdb re-called the 5' RACE reads with MiXCR, one entry per CDR3 protein. This table holds 500,000 to 650,000 distinct CDR3 sequences, over 9% found once. The sample was PBMCs, taken on the day of the yellow fever booster vaccination. This receptor was obtained from a man aged 30 to 45 who received the YFV17D yellow fever vaccine.

The CDR3 loop is CASSAPGLAIDTQYF. The CDR3 DNA reads TGTGCCAGCAGCGCGCCGGGACTAGCGATAGATACGCAGTATTTT. The rearrangement links TRBV5-6 to TRBJ2-3, with 10 bases matching TRBD2. The length of the CDR3 is 15 residues. J was trimmed by 5 bases and V by 4 bases; bases with no gene match: 7. Germline CDR1 SGHDT, CDR2 YYEEEE.